This T cell receptor (beta chain) was observed in a study of blood T cell repertoires in COVID-19. The CDR3 consists of 14 residues. The V gene end was trimmed by 10 bases and the J gene end by 1 base; junction bases not matched to a gene: 8. Germline-derived CDR1 and CDR2 are ENHRY and SYGVKD. Libraries were prepared by immunoSEQ multiplex PCR; TCRdb keeps only in-frame clonotypes and omits some of them. The sample contains 100,000 to 120,000 clones, 81% of which appear only once. The sequence came from a man aged 45-65 years with acute or convalescent COVID-19. The gene calls are TRBV10-3 and TRBJ2-7, with TRBD1 identical over 9 bases. Material for sequencing was peripheral blood. The CDR3 nucleotides read TGTGCCACCACGGGACAGGGTGGTTCCTACGAGCAGTACGTC. As protein: CATTGQGGSYEQYV.